This TCR beta chain came from a study of T cells after posttransplantation cyclophosphamide (TCRdb year 2016). Study-level background: Using TRB sequencing, the study followed how the T cell repertoire reconstituted after myeloablative bone marrow transplantation in which posttransplantation cyclophosphamide served as GVHD prophylaxis. Public TRB sequences were compared against a database of over 3,000 sequences linked to responses to pathogens, tumor antigens, self-antigens and alloantigens. TRB sequencing was performed on blood from all 35 or so PTCy patients with 1-year posttransplant specimens. TRA and TRB clonality were tightly correlated in about 10 samples, so subsequent TCR analyses focused on TRB only. Antigen receptor sequencing covered samples from 30 to 40 PTCy-treated patients and about 17 of their related bone marrow donors. In 3 patients, TRB sequencing was also performed on up to 3 more blood samples taken 2 to 5.2 years after transplant, and in a handful of patients, pretransplant blood was also TRB-sequenced.

The PTCy-treated patients were drawn from a prospective, multi-institutional clinical trial. Peripheral blood and bone marrow mononuclear cells were isolated by Ficoll-Hypaque density centrifugation and were cryopreserved. Broad study findings and their caveats: Donor-recipient similarity was low at 1-2 months but increased during the first year, and donor CD8+ memory clones often dominated later blood repertoires. The TRB repertoires of T cells infiltrating skin or the GI tract showed only limited overlap with the TRB repertoires found in blood. Across 45 patients, TRB clonality was highly associated with recipient CMV seropositivity and CMV reactivation, and PTCy diversity was similar to diversity in CNI/methotrexate controls.

Genomic DNA was the input for TRB sequencing, which was run either with the immunoSEQ assay at survey resolution or with the hsTCRB kit. The study's own analysis went as follows. The immunoSEQ software handled the initial read processing, while the LymphoSeq R package was used for the repertoire analyses. Clonality was computed as 1 minus normalized Shannon entropy, and a Gini coefficient was also calculated for each TRB dataset. To infer phenotypes in unsorted samples, TRB sequences from sorted subsets of the recipient or donor were mapped onto the unsorted samples of the same recipient. The table comes from immuneACCESS by way of TCRdb, which keeps in-frame sequences with V and J called. Part of the clones is missing from these tables; in studies checked, under half for an unresolved V gene and the rest for unknown reasons. For V, J and clone size, that table is used; D and trimming come from the DNA. This sample comprises 32,000 or so clones, about 90% of them detected only once. Of the sample, 15% is held by the ten largest clones.

This clone showed up just once. The clone's antigen remains unknown. Nothing much larger sits one base from this clone, and base qualities are not available. V loses 1 base of germline sequence and J loses 6 bases, and the interval between the two ends is 16 bases. The CDR1 and CDR2 encoded by the germline V gene are SGHRS and YFSETQ. Spanning cysteine to phenylalanine, the CDR3 consists of 15 amino acids. Kept here is only the CDR3 DNA, which spans 45 bases and is read in frame from base 1. The source is a woman between 40 and 55 years old with a blood cancer, CMV-positive, and with a related stem cell donor. The rearranged segments are TRBV5-1 and TRBJ1-2; matching of 6 bases hints at TRBD1 as the D gene. The sequenced material came from PBMCs. The nucleotides are TGCGCCAGCAGCTTGTTATTGGGGGCTGAGGATGGCTACACCTTC. Translated, it reads CASSLLLGAEDGYTF.